This T cell receptor (beta chain) was documented in a study of T-cell reconstitution after alpha-beta-depleted transplantation in children. This CDR3 spans 15 amino acids. Germline assignment: CDR1 SGHDT and CDR2 YYEEEE. Between the trimmed V and J ends, which lost 4 bases and 5 bases, there was a span of 17 bases. Notes on the study in general: Recipient T cells and thymic progenitors that survived gave rise to the high TCRbeta diversity observed at day 60 in some patients. T-cell counts and diversity were attributed mostly to newly produced T cells one year after transplant. Several hundred rapidly expanded clones from non-depleted graft cells reportedly supplied alpha-beta T cells about two months post-transplant.

In this sample, this clonotype turned up a few times. What it binds is unknown. As it was prepared, the TCRbeta library received unique molecular identifiers. MiXCR was run by TCRdb on the PCR reads, yielding one entry per CDR3 protein. The sample records about 440,000 distinct CDR3 sequences, 43% being singletons. The chain joins TRBV5-6 to TRBJ2-3, with no clear D. The specimen comprised PBMCs, sampled before TCRalphabeta/CD19-depleted stem cell transplant. The sequence was collected from a girl aged 2 to 9 with aplastic anemia, due to receive a stem cell transplant. CDR3 DNA sequence: TGTGCCAGCAGCCGGTACACCGACAAACAAGATACGCAGTATTTT. It codes for CASSRYTDKQDTQYF.